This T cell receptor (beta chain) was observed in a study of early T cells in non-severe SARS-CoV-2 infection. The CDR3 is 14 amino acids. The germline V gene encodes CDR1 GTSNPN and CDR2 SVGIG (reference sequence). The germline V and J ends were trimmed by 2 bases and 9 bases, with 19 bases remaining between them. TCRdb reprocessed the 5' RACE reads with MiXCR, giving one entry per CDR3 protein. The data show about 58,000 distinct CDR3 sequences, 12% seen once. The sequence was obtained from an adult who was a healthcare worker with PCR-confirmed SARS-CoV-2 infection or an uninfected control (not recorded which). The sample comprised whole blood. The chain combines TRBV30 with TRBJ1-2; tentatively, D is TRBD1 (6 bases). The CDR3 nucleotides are TGTGCCTGGAGTAGGTCCAGGGGCCGGATTAGCTACACCTTC. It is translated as CAWSRSRGRISYTF.